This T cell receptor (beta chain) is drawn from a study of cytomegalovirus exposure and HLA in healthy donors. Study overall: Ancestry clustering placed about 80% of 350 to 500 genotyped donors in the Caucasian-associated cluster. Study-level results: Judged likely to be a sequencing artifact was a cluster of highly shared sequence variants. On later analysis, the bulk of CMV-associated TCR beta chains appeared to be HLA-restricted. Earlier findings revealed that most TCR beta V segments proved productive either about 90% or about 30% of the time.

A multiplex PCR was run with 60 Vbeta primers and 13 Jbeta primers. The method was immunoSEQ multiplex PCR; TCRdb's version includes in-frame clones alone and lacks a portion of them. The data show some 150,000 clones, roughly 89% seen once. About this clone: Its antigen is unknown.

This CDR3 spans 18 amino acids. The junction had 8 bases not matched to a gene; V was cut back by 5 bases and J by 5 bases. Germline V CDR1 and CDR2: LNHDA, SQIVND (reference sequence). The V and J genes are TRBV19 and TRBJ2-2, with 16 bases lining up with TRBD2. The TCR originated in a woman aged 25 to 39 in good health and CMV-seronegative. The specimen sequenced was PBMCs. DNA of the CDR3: TGTGCCAGTAGTTACCCGGGACTAGCGGGAGGGTTAACCGGGGAGCTGTTTTTT. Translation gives CASSYPGLAGGLTGELFF.